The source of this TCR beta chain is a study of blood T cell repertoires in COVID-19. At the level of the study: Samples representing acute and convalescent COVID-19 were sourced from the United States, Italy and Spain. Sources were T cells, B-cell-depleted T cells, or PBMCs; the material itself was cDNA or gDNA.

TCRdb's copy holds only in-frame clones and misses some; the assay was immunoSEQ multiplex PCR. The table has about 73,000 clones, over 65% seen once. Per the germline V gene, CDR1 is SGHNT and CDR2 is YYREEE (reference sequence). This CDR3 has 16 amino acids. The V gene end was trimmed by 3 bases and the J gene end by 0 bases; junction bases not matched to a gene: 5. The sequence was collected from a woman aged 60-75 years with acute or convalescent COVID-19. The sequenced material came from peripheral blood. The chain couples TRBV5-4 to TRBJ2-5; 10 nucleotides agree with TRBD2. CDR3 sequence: CASSWKGLADQETQYF. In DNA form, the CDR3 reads TGTGCCAGCAGCTGGAAAGGACTAGCGGACCAAGAGACCCAGTACTTC.